These T cell receptor beta chains were read from a single sample in a study of early T cells in non-severe SARS-CoV-2 infection. TCRdb used MiXCR to reprocess the 5' RACE reads, holding one entry per CDR3 protein. The sample contains under 85,000 distinct CDR3 sequences, 9.5% of which appear only once. Sequencing was done on a sample of whole blood. The receptor source for this set is an adult who was a healthcare worker with PCR-confirmed SARS-CoV-2 infection or an uninfected control (not recorded which). The CDR3 runs from the conserved cysteine through the conserved F or W. A D gene is named only where the DNA matches it firmly. Clone sizes are given selectively: once, few, many, or a class where the clone is expanded.

cdr3_aa: CASSQMDGYEQYF
cdr3_nt: TGTGCCAGCAGCCAAATGGATGGGTACGAGCAGTACTTC
d_call: -
clone_size: -
j_call: TRBJ2-7
v_call: TRBV3-1

cdr3_aa: CAISQGNYGYTF
cdr3_nt: TGTGCCATCAGCCAGGGTAACTATGGCTACACCTTC
d_call: -
clone_size: many
j_call: TRBJ1-2
v_call: TRBV10-3

cdr3_aa: CASSPRGVEDRGTDTQYF
cdr3_nt: TGCGCCAGCAGCCCCCGTGGGGTCGAGGACCGGGGCACAGATACGCAGTATTTT
d_call: -
clone_size: few
j_call: TRBJ2-3
v_call: TRBV5-1

cdr3_aa: CASGRQRQETQYF
cdr3_nt: TGTGCCAGCGGTAGACAGCGTCAAGAGACCCAGTACTTC
d_call: -
clone_size: many
j_call: TRBJ2-5
v_call: TRBV11-2

cdr3_aa: CASTEDREANSPLHF
cdr3_nt: TGTGCCAGCACCGAGGACAGGGAGGCGAATTCACCCCTCCACTTT
d_call: TRBD1
clone_size: many
j_call: TRBJ1-6
v_call: TRBV27

cdr3_aa: CSGGQAAEQYF
cdr3_nt: TGCAGCGGGGGACAGGCCGCCGAGCAGTACTTC
d_call: TRBD1
clone_size: few
j_call: TRBJ2-7
v_call: TRBV29-1

cdr3_aa: CASSSPGTFMNTEAFF
cdr3_nt: TGTGCCAGCAGTTCCCCCGGGACCTTCATGAACACTGAAGCTTTCTTT
d_call: -
clone_size: many
j_call: TRBJ1-1
v_call: TRBV6-5

cdr3_aa: CAISEPSRGRMSYEQYF
cdr3_nt: TGTGCCATCAGTGAGCCTTCGCGCGGGAGAATGTCCTACGAGCAGTACTTC
d_call: TRBD2
clone_size: -
j_call: TRBJ2-7
v_call: TRBV10-3

cdr3_aa: CASGPSGANVLTF
cdr3_nt: TGTGCTAGTGGTCCCAGCGGGGCCAACGTCCTGACTTTC
d_call: -
clone_size: -
j_call: TRBJ2-6
v_call: TRBV12-5

cdr3_aa: CASSVQAGGETEQFF
cdr3_nt: TGTGCCAGCAGCGTACAAGCGGGAGGGGAGACTGAGCAGTTCTTC
d_call: TRBD2
clone_size: few
j_call: TRBJ2-1
v_call: TRBV9

cdr3_aa: CASSARDRVSPYEQYF
cdr3_nt: TGTGCCAGTAGTGCAAGGGACAGGGTTTCCCCCTACGAGCAGTACTTC
d_call: TRBD1
clone_size: many
j_call: TRBJ2-7
v_call: TRBV19

cdr3_aa: CASSRRQGRNSPLHF
cdr3_nt: TGTGCCAGCAGTCGCCGACAGGGTAGGAATTCACCCCTCCACTTT
d_call: TRBD1
clone_size: -
j_call: TRBJ1-6
v_call: TRBV6-5

cdr3_aa: CASSIIGTGIQPQHF
cdr3_nt: TGTGCCAGTAGTATAATCGGGACAGGGATCCAGCCCCAGCATTTT
d_call: TRBD1
clone_size: many
j_call: TRBJ1-5
v_call: TRBV19

cdr3_aa: CASSLVVEQFF
cdr3_nt: TGTGCCAGCAGCTTAGTGGTAGAGCAGTTCTTC
d_call: -
clone_size: many
j_call: TRBJ2-1
v_call: TRBV11-2

cdr3_aa: CAWSTGLRNYGYTF
cdr3_nt: TGTGCCTGGAGTACAGGGTTAAGGAACTATGGCTACACCTTC
d_call: -
clone_size: -
j_call: TRBJ1-2
v_call: TRBV30

cdr3_aa: CASSLARSQETQYF
cdr3_nt: TGTGCCAGCAGCTTAGCCCGGTCGCAAGAGACCCAGTACTTC
d_call: -
clone_size: few
j_call: TRBJ2-5
v_call: TRBV7-2

cdr3_aa: CASSQEDPGITGELFF
cdr3_nt: TGTGCCAGCAGCCAAGAGGATCCGGGGATCACCGGGGAGCTGTTTTTT
d_call: -
clone_size: many
j_call: TRBJ2-2
v_call: TRBV4-2

cdr3_aa: CASSKTGFRNQPQHF
cdr3_nt: TGTGCCAGCAGCAAGACAGGATTTCGCAATCAGCCCCAGCATTTT
d_call: -
clone_size: few
j_call: TRBJ1-5
v_call: TRBV11-2

cdr3_aa: CASSYLTDTQYF
cdr3_nt: TGTGCCAGCAGTTACCTCACAGATACGCAGTATTTT
d_call: -
clone_size: many
j_call: TRBJ2-3
v_call: TRBV6-2/TRBV6-3

cdr3_aa: CASSETGARYTGELFF
cdr3_nt: TGTGCCAGCAGCGAGACAGGGGCCAGGTACACCGGGGAGCTGTTTTTT
d_call: TRBD1
clone_size: -
j_call: TRBJ2-2
v_call: TRBV2

cdr3_aa: CSARVREVPYEQYF
cdr3_nt: TGCAGTGCTAGAGTCCGGGAGGTACCCTACGAGCAGTACTTC
d_call: TRBD2
clone_size: many
j_call: TRBJ2-7
v_call: TRBV20-1

cdr3_aa: CSVAGSGANVLTF
cdr3_nt: TGCAGCGTGGCGGGGTCAGGGGCCAACGTCCTGACTTTC
d_call: -
clone_size: many
j_call: TRBJ2-6
v_call: TRBV29-1

cdr3_aa: CASRYEGGPNYGYTF
cdr3_nt: TGTGCCAGCAGATACGAGGGGGGGCCTAACTATGGCTACACCTTC
d_call: -
clone_size: -
j_call: TRBJ1-2
v_call: TRBV6-5

cdr3_aa: CASSLSVSLTDTQYF
cdr3_nt: TGTGCCAGCAGCTTATCGGTCAGCTTAACAGATACGCAGTATTTT
d_call: -
clone_size: many
j_call: TRBJ2-3
v_call: TRBV11-2

cdr3_aa: CSARIRQHEQFF
cdr3_nt: TGCAGTGCTAGAATTAGACAGCATGAGCAGTTCTTC
d_call: -
clone_size: few
j_call: TRBJ2-1
v_call: TRBV20-1

cdr3_aa: CASSPKRGKWIFQNTGELFF
cdr3_nt: TGTGCCAGCAGCCCGAAAAGGGGGAAGTGGATTTTCCAGAACACCGGGGAGCTGTTTTTT
d_call: -
clone_size: many
j_call: TRBJ2-2
v_call: TRBV3-1

cdr3_aa: CASTWKGWINTGELFF
cdr3_nt: TGTGCCAGCACGTGGAAGGGGTGGATTAACACCGGGGAGCTGTTTTTT
d_call: -
clone_size: -
j_call: TRBJ2-2
v_call: TRBV2

cdr3_aa: CAINGAGGFDEQFF
cdr3_nt: TGTGCCATCAATGGGGCGGGAGGGTTCGATGAGCAGTTCTTC
d_call: TRBD2
clone_size: many
j_call: TRBJ2-1
v_call: TRBV10-3

cdr3_aa: CASRLHRENTEAFF
cdr3_nt: TGTGCCAGCAGGTTACACAGGGAGAACACTGAAGCTTTCTTT
d_call: -
clone_size: many
j_call: TRBJ1-1
v_call: TRBV28

cdr3_aa: CATSRGRGRSYGYTF
cdr3_nt: TGTGCCACCAGCAGAGGCCGGGGGCGAAGCTATGGCTACACCTTC
d_call: -
clone_size: many
j_call: TRBJ1-2
v_call: TRBV15

cdr3_aa: CASSFERNSYEQYF
cdr3_nt: TGTGCCAGCAGCTTCGAACGGAACTCCTACGAGCAGTACTTC
d_call: -
clone_size: few
j_call: TRBJ2-7
v_call: TRBV7-2

cdr3_aa: CASSHALAGASYNEQFF
cdr3_nt: TGTGCCAGCAGCCATGCCTTGGCGGGAGCTTCCTACAATGAGCAGTTCTTC
d_call: TRBD2
clone_size: many
j_call: TRBJ2-1
v_call: TRBV14

cdr3_aa: CASSATSGMENEQYF
cdr3_nt: TGTGCCAGCAGTGCGACTAGCGGGATGGAGAACGAGCAGTACTTC
d_call: TRBD2
clone_size: few
j_call: TRBJ2-7
v_call: TRBV25-1

cdr3_aa: CASSIDGRVNQPQHF
cdr3_nt: TGTGCCAGTAGTATAGACGGACGGGTCAATCAGCCCCAGCATTTT
d_call: -
clone_size: many
j_call: TRBJ1-5
v_call: TRBV19

cdr3_aa: CASSQAAYATYNEQFF
cdr3_nt: TGTGCCAGCAGCCAAGCGGCATACGCTACCTACAATGAGCAGTTCTTC
d_call: -
clone_size: few
j_call: TRBJ2-1
v_call: TRBV3-1

cdr3_aa: CASSVVGDELFF
cdr3_nt: TGTGCCAGCAGCGTAGTAGGGGACGAACTGTTTTTT
d_call: -
clone_size: few
j_call: TRBJ1-4
v_call: TRBV9

cdr3_aa: CASSYRRIHSTDTQYF
cdr3_nt: TGTGCCAGCAGTTACCGGAGGATCCATAGCACAGATACGCAGTATTTT
d_call: -
clone_size: -
j_call: TRBJ2-3
v_call: TRBV6-2/TRBV6-3

cdr3_aa: CASSLVGTTFSGNTIYF
cdr3_nt: TGTGCCAGCAGCTTGGTAGGGACAACTTTCTCTGGAAACACCATATATTTT
d_call: -
clone_size: many
j_call: TRBJ1-3
v_call: TRBV5-5

cdr3_aa: CASRGTDTQYF
cdr3_nt: TGTGCCAGCAGAGGCACAGATACGCAGTATTTT
d_call: -
clone_size: many
j_call: TRBJ2-3
v_call: TRBV3-1

cdr3_aa: CASSLEGGTDTQYF
cdr3_nt: TGCGCCAGCAGCTTGGAGGGGGGCACAGATACGCAGTATTTT
d_call: -
clone_size: once
j_call: TRBJ2-3
v_call: TRBV5-1

cdr3_aa: CASSVEPGPPTYNEQFF
cdr3_nt: TGTGCCAGCAGCGTAGAACCCGGGCCCCCCACCTACAATGAGCAGTTCTTC
d_call: -
clone_size: many
j_call: TRBJ2-1
v_call: TRBV9

cdr3_aa: CASSPAGLIWGYTF
cdr3_nt: TGTGCCAGCAGCCCAGCGGGTCTAATCTGGGGCTACACCTTC
d_call: -
clone_size: many
j_call: TRBJ1-2
v_call: TRBV27

cdr3_aa: CASSALTGTGASGYTF
cdr3_nt: TGTGCCAGCAGTGCTCTCACCGGGACAGGGGCCAGTGGCTACACCTTC
d_call: TRBD1
clone_size: many
j_call: TRBJ1-2
v_call: TRBV25-1

cdr3_aa: CASRDQLFSNEQFF
cdr3_nt: TGTGCCAGCAGGGACCAGCTTTTCTCCAATGAGCAGTTCTTC
d_call: -
clone_size: -
j_call: TRBJ2-1
v_call: TRBV13

cdr3_aa: CASSLDRGGGGELFF
cdr3_nt: TGTGCCAGCAGCCTGGACAGGGGAGGTGGCGGGGAGCTGTTTTTT
d_call: TRBD1
clone_size: -
j_call: TRBJ2-2
v_call: TRBV11-3

cdr3_aa: CASSRDGHEQYF
cdr3_nt: TGTGCCAGCAGTCGGGATGGCCACGAGCAGTACTTC
d_call: -
clone_size: few
j_call: TRBJ2-7
v_call: TRBV6-5

cdr3_aa: CASSLAGGRGDTGELFF
cdr3_nt: TGTGCCAGCAGTCTTGCTGGGGGGCGCGGTGACACCGGGGAGCTGTTTTTT
d_call: -
clone_size: many
j_call: TRBJ2-2
v_call: TRBV12-3/TRBV12-4

cdr3_aa: CASSYSIREQFF
cdr3_nt: TGTGCCAGCAGTTACTCGATACGTGAGCAGTTCTTC
d_call: -
clone_size: many
j_call: TRBJ2-1
v_call: TRBV6-2/TRBV6-3

cdr3_aa: CSARRGLATISDTQYF
cdr3_nt: TGCAGTGCTAGAAGGGGGCTAGCGACTATTTCAGATACGCAGTATTTT
d_call: -
clone_size: -
j_call: TRBJ2-3
v_call: TRBV20-1

cdr3_aa: CASSLDQASYEQYF
cdr3_nt: TGTGCCAGCAGCTTGGACCAAGCCTCCTACGAGCAGTACTTC
d_call: -
clone_size: few
j_call: TRBJ2-7
v_call: TRBV5-5

cdr3_aa: CAISALQGSRAEAFF
cdr3_nt: TGTGCCATCAGCGCTCTTCAGGGTTCTCGCGCTGAAGCTTTCTTT
d_call: -
clone_size: few
j_call: TRBJ1-1
v_call: TRBV10-3

cdr3_aa: CASSEAIGMNTEAFF
cdr3_nt: TGTGCCAGCAGTGAAGCGATAGGAATGAACACTGAAGCTTTCTTT
d_call: -
clone_size: many
j_call: TRBJ1-1
v_call: TRBV6-1

cdr3_aa: CAISDWSSYEQYF
cdr3_nt: TGTGCCATCAGTGACTGGAGCTCCTACGAGCAGTACTTC
d_call: -
clone_size: many
j_call: TRBJ2-7
v_call: TRBV10-3

cdr3_aa: CASSEHRGLGNTIYF
cdr3_nt: TGTGCCAGCAGTGAACACAGGGGGCTTGGAAACACCATATATTTT
d_call: TRBD1
clone_size: many
j_call: TRBJ1-3
v_call: TRBV2

cdr3_aa: CASSEDSYGYTF
cdr3_nt: TGTGCCAGCAGTGAGGACTCCTATGGCTACACCTTC
d_call: -
clone_size: many
j_call: TRBJ1-2
v_call: TRBV2

cdr3_aa: CASSLLQGADRSTEAFF
cdr3_nt: TGTGCCAGCAGCTTACTTCAGGGGGCGGATCGGAGCACTGAAGCTTTCTTT
d_call: TRBD1
clone_size: many
j_call: TRBJ1-1
v_call: TRBV7-9

cdr3_aa: CASSLDRGTGNPLYQPQHF
cdr3_nt: TGTGCCAGCAGCTTGGATCGGGGGACAGGGAATCCGCTCTATCAGCCCCAGCATTTT
d_call: TRBD1
clone_size: many
j_call: TRBJ1-5
v_call: TRBV5-8

cdr3_aa: CASSVRGNTEAFF
cdr3_nt: TGTGCCAGCAGCGTAAGGGGCAACACTGAAGCTTTCTTT
d_call: -
clone_size: many
j_call: TRBJ1-1
v_call: TRBV9

cdr3_aa: CSVQGAGADTQYF
cdr3_nt: TGCAGCGTACAGGGGGCGGGGGCAGATACGCAGTATTTT
d_call: TRBD1
clone_size: -
j_call: TRBJ2-3
v_call: TRBV29-1